This record concerns one TCR beta chain sequence. The assay was immunoSEQ multiplex PCR, and TCRdb's table has in-frame clones only and misses some. The table shows just under 65,000 clones, with 90% occurring only once. This sample was included in a study of T cell changes during pregnancy in multiple sclerosis. This specimen was peripheral blood, taken in the second trimester of pregnancy. This sequence was found in a female donor in good health, enrolled as a control in a pregnancy study.

CDR3 sequence reads: CASSMPSGEGKDTQYF. In DNA form, the CDR3 reads TGTGCCAGTAGTATGCCTAGCGGGGAAGGTAAAGATACGCAGTATTTT. The chain links TRBV19 to TRBJ2-3, with 9 positions matching TRBD2. The V segment lost 3 bases and the J segment 5 bases; nucleotides outside the gene matches: 9. This CDR3 has 16 residues. Germline loops: CDR1 LNHDA, CDR2 SQIVND (reference sequence).